These 19 T cell receptor beta chains were sequenced from one sample in a study of blood T cell repertoires in COVID-19. Sequencing used immunoSEQ multiplex PCR; TCRdb keeps in-frame clones, though not all of them. The repertoire consists of 100,000 or so clones, with roughly nine tenths occurring once and the leading ten covering roughly 0.88%. Sequenced input: peripheral blood. The receptors derive from a man aged 55 to 70 with acute or convalescent COVID-19.

This clone was observed a handful of times. The genes are TRBV5-1 and TRBJ1-3; tentative D call: TRBD1 (6 bases). The CDR3 spans 15 residues. Germline CDR1 and CDR2: SGHRS and YFSETQ. The V end was cut by 0 bases, the J end by 4 bases, with 11 bases between. This chain's CDR3 is CASSLGGQNGNTIYF. The CDR3 DNA follows: TGCGCCAGCAGCTTGGGCGGACAGAACGGAAACACCATATATTTT. Drawing the rest from reference TRBV5-1 and TRBJ1-3, the complete variable domain is KAGVTQTPRYLIKTRGQQVTLSCSPISGHRSVSWYQQTPGQGLQFLFEYFSETQRNKGNFPGRFSGRQFSNSRSEMNVSTLELGDSALYLCASSLGGQNGNTIYFGEGSWLTVV.

The CDR3: CSASYGNEQFF. The CDR3 DNA reads TGCAGTGCTAGCTACGGGAATGAGCAGTTCTTC. V usage is TRBV20-1 and J usage is TRBJ2-1; D is unresolved. In germline, CDR1 is DFQATT, CDR2 SNEGSKA (reference sequence). This CDR3 has 11 residues. Trimming cost V 3 bases and J 7 bases, with 7 bases left between them.

V gene TRBV18 combines with J gene TRBJ1-3; 9 nucleotides align to TRBD1. With 6 bases clipped from V and 1 base from J, the junction kept 16 bases outside the gene matches. In germline, CDR1 is KGHSH, CDR2 LQKENI. This CDR3 comprises 19 residues. CDR3 region: CASSPTGSSGTGSGNTIYF. For the CDR3, the DNA is TGTGCCAGCTCTCCTACCGGGTCCTCCGGGACAGGGTCTGGAAACACCATATATTTT.

The count of this clone is one. The chain is built from TRBV24-1 and TRBJ2-1, with 7 positions matching TRBD1. The CDR3 is 15 residues long. V lost 6 bases, J lost 4 bases, and 8 bases stayed unmatched. Germline-derived CDR1 and CDR2 are KGHDR and SFDVKD. Written as DNA, the CDR3 is TGTGCCACCAGTACAGGGGCGGCCCTATACAATGAGCAGTTCTTC. This translates into CATSTGAALYNEQFF.

The chain recombines TRBV3-1 (or the pseudogene TRBV3-2) with TRBJ2-5, with 10 bases lining up with TRBD1. The germline CDR1 and CDR2 sequences are LGHDT and YNNKEL (reference sequence). J lost 5 bases, V lost 2 bases, and 5 bases had no gene match. This CDR3 spans 15 amino acids. The CDR3 nucleotides are TGTGCCAGCAGCCAATGGGGACAGGGGTTGGAGACCCAGTACTTC. Its translation: CASSQWGQGLETQYF.

This clone was observed a handful of times. The chain links TRBV28 to TRBJ1-1; TRBD1 agrees at 10 bases. Losses at the gene ends were 7 bases for V and 7 bases for J; bases not matched to a gene: 6. This CDR3 region has 13 residues. CDR1 is MDHEN and CDR2 is SYDVKM in the germline V gene. In nucleotides, the CDR3 is TGTGCCAGCAACGGACAGGGGGGCTATGAAGCTTTCTTT. As protein: CASNGQGGYEAFF. Full variable domain (rest looked up from reference TRBV28 and TRBJ1-1): DVKVTQSSRYLVKRTGEKVFLECVQDMDHENMFWYRQDPGLGLRLIYFSYDVKMKEKGDIPEGYSVSREKKERFSLILESASTNQTSMYLCASNGQGGYEAFFGQGTRLTVV.

V gene TRBV19 combines with J gene TRBJ1-6, with 7 bases aligning to TRBD1. The CDR3 contains 13 residues. V lost 4 bases to trimming and J lost 7 bases; unmatched junction nucleotides: 1. Germline CDR1 reads LNHDA; CDR2 reads SQIVND (reference sequence). CDR3 nucleotide sequence: TGTGCCAGTAGTACGACAGGGAATTCACCCCTCCACTTT. Translated: CASSTTGNSPLHF.

This sequence joins TRBV2 and TRBJ1-4; perhaps TRBD1 as D (5 bases). The germline V and J ends were trimmed by 7 bases and 5 bases, with 17 bases remaining between them. CDR1 is SNHLY and CDR2 is FYNNEI in the germline V gene. This CDR3 is 15 amino acids long. This CDR3 is CASNERWTQNEKLFF. In nucleotides, the CDR3 is TGTGCCAGCAACGAGCGATGGACACAGAATGAAAAACTGTTTTTT.

The chain joins TRBV23-1 to TRBJ1-2; the D is unclear. TRBV23-1 has ORF status, its function being uncertain. The CDR3 consists of 9 residues. V dropped 5 bases and J dropped 10 bases, with 5 bases sitting between them. In DNA form, the CDR3 reads TGCGCCAGCAGTAACTACTACACCTTC. It translates to CASSNYYTF.

J is TRBJ2-4 and V is TRBV5-1; the D gene is possibly TRBD2 (6 bases). Trimming cost V 0 bases and J 6 bases, with 10 bases left between them. CDR3 length: 14 amino acids. CDR1 SGHRS and CDR2 YFSETQ come from the germline V gene. The CDR3: CASSLAMEGNIQYF. In DNA, the CDR3 is TGCGCCAGCAGCTTGGCCATGGAGGGAAACATTCAGTACTTC.

The V and J genes are TRBV28 and TRBJ2-4; a possible D gene is TRBD1 (6 bases). The germline V gene has CDR1 MDHEN and CDR2 SYDVKM. This CDR3 spans 16 amino acids. Between the trimmed V and J ends, which lost 2 bases and 0 bases, there was a span of 11 bases. CDR3 sequence (DNA): TGTGCCAGCAGTTTACCCGGACAGTTAGCCAAAAACATTCAGTACTTC. This encodes CASSLPGQLAKNIQYF.

The CDR3 DNA is TGTGCCAGCAGGGGACAGGCTTATAATTCACCCCTCCACTTT. Protein product: CASRGQAYNSPLHF. The rearrangement joins TRBV28 to TRBJ1-6, with 8 bases fitting TRBD1. Germline CDR1 and CDR2: MDHEN and SYDVKM. The CDR3 consists of 14 residues. Trimming cost V 6 bases and J 4 bases; bases outside gene matches: 2.

V and J are TRBV5-1 and TRBJ2-1; D might be TRBD1 (5 bases). V lost 1 base to trimming and J lost 7 bases, with 18 bases between them. The V gene's germline CDR1 is SGHRS and CDR2 YFSETQ. This CDR3 region has 16 residues. CDR3 region: CASSLHEGVMMNEQFF. The CDR3 DNA is TGCGCCAGCAGCTTGCACGAAGGGGTAATGATGAATGAGCAGTTCTTC.

The V gene is TRBV12-3 or TRBV12-4, the J gene TRBJ1-4; D ambiguous. This CDR3 contains 12 residues. Trimming left V 5 bases short and J 9 bases short, with 10 bases between. The CDR3 region is CASSPGRQKLFF. The CDR3 coding sequence is TGTGCCAGCAGTCCTGGGAGGCAAAAACTGTTTTTT.

The CDR3 loop reads CASSLMGRNYGYTF. CDR3 DNA: TGTGCCAGCAGCTTAATGGGCCGAAACTATGGCTACACCTTC. The rearrangement joins TRBV5-5 to TRBJ1-2; D not resolved. V was clipped by 2 bases and J by 2 bases, with 10 bases between them. CDR1 is SGHKS, CDR2 YYEKEE, per germline (reference sequence). The CDR3 contains 14 residues.

This sequence joins TRBV7-9 and TRBJ1-2; 7 bases align to TRBD1. CDR1 and CDR2 from the germline V gene are SEHNR and FQNEAQ (reference sequence). The CDR3 loop spans 15 amino acids. J was trimmed by 8 bases and V by 6 bases; bases with no gene match: 15. In DNA form, the CDR3 reads TGTGCCAGCAGTCGGGGCGAGGGGGCGTCCGACGGCTACACCTTC. It specifies CASSRGEGASDGYTF.

The V and J genes are TRBV27 and TRBJ2-1, with TRBD1 as a possible D gene (6 bases). V dropped 6 bases and J dropped 2 bases, with 14 bases sitting between them. The CDR3 contains 15 residues. Per the germline V gene, CDR1 is MNHEY and CDR2 is SMNVEV (reference sequence). The CDR3 DNA sequence: TGTGCCAGCAGCTTGGATGGACAGCCCTACAATGAGCAGTTCTTC. Translation: CASSLDGQPYNEQFF.

V gene TRBV10-1 combines with J gene TRBJ2-4; possible D gene TRBD2, 6 bases. The germline V and J ends were trimmed by 4 bases and 0 bases, with 7 bases remaining between them. Per germline, CDR1 WNHNN and CDR2 SYGVQD (reference sequence). This CDR3 spans 14 amino acids. The CDR3 nucleotides are TGCGCCAGCAGTGGGGGACTAGCCAAAAACATTCAGTACTTC. This sequence encodes CASSGGLAKNIQYF.

The rearrangement joins TRBV10-2 to TRBJ2-1; D unclear. V shed 6 bases and J shed 4 bases, with 13 bases lying between them. Germline V gene sequence: CDR1 WSHSY, CDR2 SAAADI. The CDR3 runs to 14 residues. CDR3 residues: CASRSSPDYNEQFF. CDR3 sequence (DNA): TGCGCCAGCAGATCTTCCCCAGATTACAATGAGCAGTTCTTC.